The rows below give T cell receptor beta chains drawn from one sample of a study of blood T cell repertoires in COVID-19. Sequencing was performed with immunoSEQ multiplex PCR; in TCRdb, only in-frame clones are kept and a portion is missing. This sample has about 410,000 clones, with about nine tenths found just once. Sequenced: peripheral blood. The receptors stem from a woman between 40 and 50 years old with COVID-19, enrolled during active disease. Both conserved end residues are part of each CDR3. The D gene is left open where the match is weak. Where a row states a size, it is once, few, many or the class of an expanded clone; other rows omit it.

CDR3 protein: CASSEYRRGPYNEQFF; CDR3 DNA: TGTGCCAGCAGTGAATACCGTAGGGGCCCCTACAATGAGCAGTTCTTC; V gene: TRBV6-1; clone size: .; J gene: TRBJ2-1; D gene: .
CDR3 protein: CASSPNTGPLGYGYTF; CDR3 DNA: TGTGCCAGCAGCCCAAACACAGGGCCCCTAGGCTATGGCTACACCTTC; V gene: TRBV5-5; clone size: .; J gene: TRBJ1-2; D gene: .
CDR3 protein: CASRRTGEPNTEAFF; CDR3 DNA: TGTGCCAGCAGGCGGACAGGGGAGCCGAACACTGAAGCTTTCTTT; V gene: TRBV5-4; clone size: .; J gene: TRBJ1-1; D gene: TRBD1
CDR3 protein: CASGLKSTDTQYF; CDR3 DNA: TGTGCCAGCGGGCTAAAAAGCACAGATACGCAGTATTTT; V gene: TRBV28; clone size: .; J gene: TRBJ2-3; D gene: .
CDR3 protein: CSALTSGPNNEQFF; CDR3 DNA: TGCAGCGCCCTGACTAGCGGGCCTAACAATGAGCAGTTCTTC; V gene: TRBV29-1; clone size: .; J gene: TRBJ2-1; D gene: TRBD2
CDR3 protein: CASSTRRNTEAFF; CDR3 DNA: TGTGCCAGCAGCACACGAAGGAACACTGAAGCTTTCTTT; V gene: TRBV7-3; clone size: .; J gene: TRBJ1-1; D gene: .
CDR3 protein: CASSQGDRSVGREKLFF; CDR3 DNA: TGTGCCAGCAGCCAAGGAGACAGGTCGGTTGGTCGTGAAAAACTGTTTTTT; V gene: TRBV14; clone size: .; J gene: TRBJ1-4; D gene: .
CDR3 protein: CAWSVRGLTQPQHF; CDR3 DNA: TGTGCCTGGAGTGTCAGGGGTTTGACTCAGCCCCAGCATTTT; V gene: TRBV30; clone size: .; J gene: TRBJ1-5; D gene: .
CDR3 protein: CASSLGPETYEQYF; CDR3 DNA: TGCGCCAGCAGCTTGGGCCCGGAGACCTACGAGCAGTACTTC; V gene: TRBV5-1; clone size: few; J gene: TRBJ2-7; D gene: .
CDR3 protein: CASSFQLYGYTF; CDR3 DNA: TGTGCCAGCAGTTTCCAATTGTATGGCTACACCTTC; V gene: TRBV12-3/TRBV12-4; clone size: .; J gene: TRBJ1-2; D gene: .
CDR3 protein: CASSFTSSGANVLTF; CDR3 DNA: TGTGCCAGCAGCTTTACGAGCTCTGGGGCCAACGTCCTGACTTTC; V gene: TRBV5-5; clone size: .; J gene: TRBJ2-6; D gene: .
CDR3 protein: CASSLSGEGYNEQFF; CDR3 DNA: TGCGCCAGCAGCCTTAGCGGGGAGGGCTACAATGAGCAGTTCTTC; V gene: TRBV4-1; clone size: .; J gene: TRBJ2-1; D gene: TRBD2
CDR3 protein: CASSQAAIRPTEGSPLHF; CDR3 DNA: TGCGCCAGCAGCCAAGCCGCGATAAGACCTACCGAGGGTTCACCCCTCCACTTT; V gene: TRBV4-1; clone size: .; J gene: TRBJ1-6; D gene: .
CDR3 protein: CASSFTGNTEAFF; CDR3 DNA: TGTGCCAGCAGCTTCACAGGGAACACTGAAGCTTTCTTT; V gene: TRBV9; clone size: .; J gene: TRBJ1-1; D gene: .
CDR3 protein: CATSRDSGRGQETQYF; CDR3 DNA: TGTGCCACCAGCAGAGATTCGGGTCGAGGACAAGAGACCCAGTACTTC; V gene: TRBV15; clone size: .; J gene: TRBJ2-5; D gene: .
CDR3 protein: CATSRDPGWSEQYF; CDR3 DNA: TGTGCCACCAGCAGAGATCCCGGCTGGAGCGAGCAGTACTTC; V gene: TRBV15; clone size: .; J gene: TRBJ2-7; D gene: .
CDR3 protein: CAWSATGWNQPQHF; CDR3 DNA: TGTGCCTGGAGTGCGACAGGGTGGAATCAGCCCCAGCATTTT; V gene: TRBV30; clone size: once; J gene: TRBJ1-5; D gene: TRBD1
CDR3 protein: CASSPALGVEGNTIYF; CDR3 DNA: TGTGCCAGCTCACCGGCATTGGGCGTCGAAGGAAACACCATATATTTT; V gene: TRBV18; clone size: .; J gene: TRBJ1-3; D gene: .
CDR3 protein: CASSASGGPTDTQYF; CDR3 DNA: TGTGCCAGCAGCGCTAGCGGGGGCCCCACAGATACGCAGTATTTT; V gene: TRBV7-3; clone size: .; J gene: TRBJ2-3; D gene: TRBD2
CDR3 protein: CAWSVLVNTEAFF; CDR3 DNA: TGTGCCTGGAGTGTACTTGTGAACACTGAAGCTTTCTTT; V gene: TRBV30; clone size: .; J gene: TRBJ1-1; D gene: .
CDR3 protein: CASSFGVLKGEKLFF; CDR3 DNA: TGTGCCAGCAGCTTCGGGGTTCTTAAGGGTGAAAAACTGTTTTTT; V gene: TRBV7-6; clone size: .; J gene: TRBJ1-4; D gene: .
CDR3 protein: CASLSSYNSPLHF; CDR3 DNA: TGTGCCAGTCTAAGCTCCTATAATTCACCCCTCCACTTT; V gene: TRBV28; clone size: .; J gene: TRBJ1-6; D gene: .
CDR3 protein: CASSLETGNNQPQHF; CDR3 DNA: TGCGCCAGCAGCTTGGAGACAGGGAACAATCAGCCCCAGCATTTT; V gene: TRBV5-1; clone size: .; J gene: TRBJ1-5; D gene: TRBD1
CDR3 protein: CASSQIEAEAFF; CDR3 DNA: TGTGCCAGCAGCCAAATCGAGGCTGAAGCTTTCTTT; V gene: TRBV3-1/TRBV3-2; clone size: .; J gene: TRBJ1-1; D gene: .
CDR3 protein: CASSFRQGTDTQYF; CDR3 DNA: TGTGCCAGCAGCTTTCGACAGGGCACAGATACGCAGTATTTT; V gene: TRBV7-2; clone size: .; J gene: TRBJ2-3; D gene: .
CDR3 protein: CASGLVGVRPRGTDTQYF; CDR3 DNA: TGTGCTAGTGGTTTGGTAGGTGTCCGTCCGAGGGGCACAGATACGCAGTATTTT; V gene: TRBV12-5; clone size: .; J gene: TRBJ2-3; D gene: .
CDR3 protein: CASSQRANSMNTEAFF; CDR3 DNA: TGCGCCAGCAGCCAGCGGGCGAACTCAATGAACACTGAAGCTTTCTTT; V gene: TRBV4-1; clone size: .; J gene: TRBJ1-1; D gene: .
CDR3 protein: CASSPGGTDNEKLFF; CDR3 DNA: TGCGCCAGCAGCCCCGGGGGGACGGATAATGAAAAACTGTTTTTT; V gene: TRBV5-1; clone size: .; J gene: TRBJ1-4; D gene: .
CDR3 protein: CASSLVAGALSRTDTQYF; CDR3 DNA: TGTGCCAGCTCTCTCGTAGCGGGGGCATTAAGCCGCACAGATACGCAGTATTTT; V gene: TRBV18; clone size: .; J gene: TRBJ2-3; D gene: TRBD2
CDR3 protein: CASSSQGLGNTIYF; CDR3 DNA: TGTGCCAGCAGTTCTCAGGGGCTTGGAAACACCATATATTTT; V gene: TRBV28; clone size: once; J gene: TRBJ1-3; D gene: .
CDR3 protein: CASSTGTGNGYTF; CDR3 DNA: TGTGCCAGCAGTACAGGGACAGGGAATGGCTACACCTTC; V gene: TRBV12-3/TRBV12-4; clone size: .; J gene: TRBJ1-2; D gene: TRBD1
CDR3 protein: CASTLQGTSTDTQYF; CDR3 DNA: TGTGCCAGCACCCTACAGGGGACTAGCACAGATACGCAGTATTTT; V gene: TRBV6-5; clone size: .; J gene: TRBJ2-3; D gene: .
CDR3 protein: CASSFRHQTGELFF; CDR3 DNA: TGTGCCAGCAGCTTCCGACACCAGACCGGGGAGCTGTTTTTT; V gene: TRBV7-6; clone size: .; J gene: TRBJ2-2; D gene: .
CDR3 protein: CASSLSRDSGANVLTF; CDR3 DNA: TGTGCCAGCAGCTTGTCTCGGGACTCTGGGGCCAACGTCCTGACTTTC; V gene: TRBV5-4; clone size: .; J gene: TRBJ2-6; D gene: .
CDR3 protein: CASRRRQGSGYTF; CDR3 DNA: TGTGCCAGCAGGCGTCGACAGGGCAGTGGCTACACCTTC; V gene: TRBV28; clone size: .; J gene: TRBJ1-2; D gene: TRBD1
CDR3 protein: CASSPKTMTSEGQFF; CDR3 DNA: TGTGCCAGCTCACCCAAAACAATGACTAGCGAGGGGCAGTTCTTC; V gene: TRBV18; clone size: once; J gene: TRBJ2-1; D gene: TRBD2
CDR3 protein: CASSLVSGRLVRDEQFF; CDR3 DNA: TGCGCCAGCAGCTTGGTTAGCGGGAGGCTAGTTCGTGATGAGCAGTTCTTC; V gene: TRBV5-1; clone size: .; J gene: TRBJ2-1; D gene: TRBD2
CDR3 protein: CASTSRDRGHTEAFF; CDR3 DNA: TGTGCCAGTACGTCCCGGGACAGGGGTCACACTGAAGCTTTCTTT; V gene: TRBV19; clone size: .; J gene: TRBJ1-1; D gene: TRBD1
CDR3 protein: CASSLGTGSEKLFF; CDR3 DNA: TGTGCCAGCAGCTTAGGGACAGGGAGTGAAAAACTGTTTTTT; V gene: TRBV7-9; clone size: few; J gene: TRBJ1-4; D gene: TRBD1
CDR3 protein: CASSLSLVTGEGSPLHF; CDR3 DNA: TGTGCCAGCAGCTTATCCCTTGTGACAGGGGAGGGGTCACCCCTCCACTTT; V gene: TRBV7-2; clone size: .; J gene: TRBJ1-6; D gene: TRBD1
CDR3 protein: CASSIQSGGVPQHF; CDR3 DNA: TGTGCCAGTAGTATACAGTCAGGGGGTGTACCCCAGCATTTT; V gene: TRBV19; clone size: .; J gene: TRBJ1-5; D gene: TRBD1
CDR3 protein: CASAGAASGANVLTF; CDR3 DNA: TGTGCCAGTGCAGGGGCGGCCTCTGGGGCCAACGTCCTGACTTTC; V gene: TRBV27; clone size: .; J gene: TRBJ2-6; D gene: .
CDR3 protein: CASKVSDRAYGYTF; CDR3 DNA: TGTGCCAGCAAAGTTTCGGACAGGGCCTATGGCTACACCTTC; V gene: TRBV27; clone size: .; J gene: TRBJ1-2; D gene: TRBD1
CDR3 protein: CASSQDRQGRAFF; CDR3 DNA: TGCGCCAGCAGCCAAGATCGACAGGGGAGAGCTTTCTTT; V gene: TRBV4-3; clone size: few; J gene: TRBJ1-1; D gene: TRBD1
CDR3 protein: CASGWTGAGELFF; CDR3 DNA: TGTGCTAGTGGCTGGACGGGGGCCGGGGAGCTGTTTTTT; V gene: TRBV12-5; clone size: .; J gene: TRBJ2-2; D gene: .
CDR3 protein: CASSQDLLAGGPVETQYF; CDR3 DNA: TGTGCCAGCAGCCAAGATCTTCTAGCGGGGGGGCCTGTAGAGACCCAGTACTTC; V gene: TRBV3-1/TRBV3-2; clone size: .; J gene: TRBJ2-5; D gene: TRBD2
CDR3 protein: CASSQEVAGGPYEQYF; CDR3 DNA: TGCGCCAGCAGCCAAGAGGTAGCGGGAGGTCCGTACGAGCAGTACTTC; V gene: TRBV4-1; clone size: .; J gene: TRBJ2-7; D gene: TRBD2
CDR3 protein: CASSSSRVLGYTF; CDR3 DNA: TGTGCCAGCAGCTCCTCGAGAGTCCTTGGCTACACCTTC; V gene: TRBV7-3; clone size: .; J gene: TRBJ1-2; D gene: .
CDR3 protein: CSVSPGGSSYNEQFF; CDR3 DNA: TGCAGCGTTTCCCCTGGCGGGAGCTCCTACAATGAGCAGTTCTTC; V gene: TRBV29-1; clone size: .; J gene: TRBJ2-1; D gene: TRBD2